This entry is about one TCR beta chain. Its antigen remains undetermined. One base away there is no much larger clone; base qualities are not given. CDR1 and CDR2 were assigned from the germline V gene as MNHNS and SASEGT. The CDR3 runs 15 residues from the cysteine to the phenylalanine. Only the CDR3 part of the read is kept: 45 bases, read in frame from the first base. Trimming takes 7 bases from V and 6 bases from J, and the germline ends sit 22 bases apart. The intended sense of this specimen's time point label: blood sample drawn before combined kidney and bone marrow transplant. Thawed PBMCs were FACS-sorted into unstimulated Tregs (CD4+CD25+CD127-), CD4+ non-Tregs (CD4+CD25-), CD4 cells and CD8 cells. The patients were a handful of recipients of combined kidney and bone marrow transplants from the ITN036ST trial, and samples were available only for these trial subjects. Healthy control blood was processed to PBMCs with a Ficoll density gradient and then cryopreserved, whereas patient PBMCs were collected both before and after transplant.

For TCRbeta CDR3 sequencing, genomic DNA from the sorted cells was extracted using the QIAGEN DNeasy Blood and Tissue Kit. High-throughput TCRbeta CDR3 sequencing was carried out commercially through immunoSEQ, with PCR amplification with bias correction and internal controls included. Under the source paper's analysis protocol: Unique productive TCRbeta sequences were defined by CDR3 nucleotide sequence where primers matched, and otherwise by CDR3 amino acid sequence together with Vbeta and Jbeta genes. Sorting error was corrected by removing sequences shared between sorted populations at a frequency ratio of 2:1 or less, and the remaining shared sequences were assigned to the higher population. A sequence counted as donor-reactive if, in CFSE-low cells, the sequence had a frequency of at least 0.01% and was expanded at least 5-fold compared with unstimulated cells. Repertoire divergence was quantified by Jensen-Shannon divergence calculated from the top 100 TCRbeta sequences ranked by frequency. For samples with multiple sequencing runs, sorting error was corrected in each run separately before the runs were combined. TCRdb holds this immuneACCESS table with in-frame rearrangements only. Some clones are missing; in checked studies, unresolved V genes explain under half, and the rest has no known cause. That table supplies the V and J calls and clone size; D and trimming were determined from the DNA. The sample table shows about 100,000 clones, and around 89% are seen once. The ten top clones hold more than 0.3% of the sample.

This entry comes from a study of Tregs in tolerant kidney transplant recipients (dated by TCRdb to between 2017 and 2020). For the study in its entirety: Transplants used related donors with nonmyeloablative bone marrow transplantation; mixed chimerism was transient in the human trials. Before combined kidney and bone marrow transplantation, this study identified donor-specific regulatory T cells using TCRbeta sequencing and then followed those same cells after transplant. What the authors observed across the whole study: The most biologically relevant and donor-specific TCRbeta repertoire appeared to be identified by expanding Tregs with activated donor B cells. Biological reproducibility was not directly assessed, although technical replication error appeared to be minimal. For some patients, the PCR primers changed as time went on, which meant samples from those patients could not be compared with one another at the nucleotide level. Because the study included only a small number of patients, the results must be confirmed in larger populations and under other immunosuppression protocols. In tolerant patients, the expansion of donor-specific Tregs was greater than global Treg expansion, suggesting that the expansion was antigen-driven rather than nonspecific.

Recombination joined TRBV6-1 with TRBJ2-7, and TRBD1 may be the D gene, going by 6 matching bases. The receptor was isolated from a human donor who received a combined kidney and bone marrow transplant. The sequences come from CD4+ T cells from blood, collected before the transplant. The sequence in DNA is TGTGCCAGCACCCCAAGGGAAGACACAGGGAGCGAGCAGTACTTC. It codes for CASTPREDTGSEQYF.